This TCR beta chain was found in a study of blood T cells in healthy people across ages. Study outcomes and limitations: Per million T cells, TCR beta diversity dropped roughly linearly as age increased.

This clonotype was seen a few times. Its antigen is still unknown. The CDR3 runs 17 residues. CDR1 and CDR2 from the germline V gene are SEHNR and FQNEAQ (reference sequence). Primed by a sample-barcoded 5' primer and a J-beta primer mix, a second PCR proceeded for about 7 to 11 cycles. Each CDR3 protein gets one entry after TCRdb re-called the 5' RACE reads with MiXCR. The sample holds hundreds of thousands of distinct CDR3 sequences, around three fifths seen once. The chain combines TRBV7-9 with TRBJ2-4; 7 bases align to TRBD2. Matching the DNA end better, TRBJ2-7 makes the J call doubtful. The receptor was isolated from a man aged 40-49 years in good health. The sample was blood. The CDR3 sequence: CASSLWGGGGNLFEQYF. CDR3 nucleotides: TGTGCCAGCAGCTTATGGGGGGGAGGCGGGAATCTCTTCGAGCAGTACTTC.